Below, one T cell receptor beta chain is given with its context. Germline values: CDR1 LNHDA, CDR2 SQIVND (reference sequence). This CDR3 spans 15 amino acids. V was shortened by 7 bases and J by 1 base, with 13 bases between the two germline ends. These data are taken from a study of cytomegalovirus exposure and HLA in healthy donors. Background on the study: Genetic ancestry analysis placed around four fifths of the roughly 400 donors that were genotyped in the Caucasian-associated cluster.

Primers: 60 Vbeta forward and 13 Jbeta reverse. Libraries were prepared by immunoSEQ multiplex PCR; TCRdb keeps only in-frame clonotypes and omits some of them. Among about 150,000 clones listed, less than 90% were seen once. The sequenced material came from PBMCs. The chain links TRBV19 to TRBJ2-2; perhaps TRBD1 as D (6 bases). The source is a man aged 18-30 years in good health and CMV-seronegative. CDR3 amino acids: CASTIRTENTGELFF. In DNA, the CDR3 is TGTGCCAGTACGATCCGGACAGAGAACACCGGGGAGCTGTTTTTT.